This record covers a single T cell receptor (beta chain). The data belong to a study of T cell changes during pregnancy in multiple sclerosis. Using immunoSEQ multiplex PCR, the repertoire was profiled, and TCRdb retains in-frame clones only, with some absent. This table has about 98,000 clones, around 92% appearing once. The CDR3 extends over 15 amino acids. After removal of 6 bases from V and 2 bases from J, the junction contained 9 bases not matched to a gene. CDR1 and CDR2 from the germline V gene are SQVTM and ANQGSEA. The chain has TRBV29-1 and TRBJ2-5, with 10 bases that match TRBD2. Sequencing was performed on peripheral blood, taken after pregnancy. This TCR derives from a female donor in good health, enrolled as a control in a pregnancy study. In nucleotides, the CDR3 is TGCAGCGTGGGAGGGAAGCGGGAGGGACAAGAGACCCAGTACTTC. This codes for CSVGGKREGQETQYF.